A selection of T cell receptor beta chains follows, all from one sample in a study of cytomegalovirus exposure and HLA in healthy donors. The assay was immunoSEQ multiplex PCR, and TCRdb's table has in-frame clones only and misses some. The sample consists of approximately 200,000 clones, over 60% of them appearing once. The material sequenced was PBMCs. These receptors all stem from a young man in good health and CMV-seropositive. CDR3s include the opening cysteine and the closing phenylalanine or tryptophan. D genes are given only for firm matches. The size field is filled for only some rows; it gives once, few, many or a size class.

size,V,J,D,DNA,CDR3
few,TRBV7-2,TRBJ2-1,.,TGTGCCAGCAGCTTCGTGGGGGCTGGGTTTGGTGAGCAGTTCTTC,CASSFVGAGFGEQFF
once,TRBV6-5,TRBJ2-2,TRBD2,TGTGCCAGCAGTCCCGGGGCGGGGGCCGGGGAGCTGTTTTTT,CASSPGAGAGELFF
.,TRBV5-4,TRBJ2-7,TRBD2,TGTGCCAGCAGCCCGACAGGGGGAATCGGGACTAGCGGATACGAGCAGTACTTC,CASSPTGGIGTSGYEQYF
.,TRBV6-1,TRBJ2-5,.,TGTGCCAGCAGTGAGTTTCAAACTCGGAGCGAGACCCAGTACTTC,CASSEFQTRSETQYF
.,TRBV6-1,TRBJ2-7,TRBD1,TGTGCCAGCAGAACCGGACAGGCCTACGAGCAGTACTTC,CASRTGQAYEQYF
.,TRBV5-4,TRBJ2-5,.,TGTGCCAGCAGTCAGGGGGTCGGGGGTCCTCAAGAGACCCAGTACTTC,CASSQGVGGPQETQYF
.,TRBV19,TRBJ1-5,TRBD1,TGTGCCAGTAGATCCCAGGGGGCCGGGAATCAGCCCCAGCATTTT,CASRSQGAGNQPQHF
few,TRBV7-9,TRBJ2-5,TRBD1,TGTTCCAGCAGCTTAGGGGACAGGGACCAAGAGACCCAGTACTTC,CSSSLGDRDQETQYF
.,TRBV19,TRBJ2-7,TRBD1,TGTGCCAGTAGTATAGTAGGGGACAGGGGGCTCTACGAGCAGTACTTC,CASSIVGDRGLYEQYF
.,TRBV7-8,TRBJ2-7,.,TGTGCCAGCAGCTTAGTTTCGCGGCAGTCACAATACGAGCAGTACTTC,CASSLVSRQSQYEQYF
.,TRBV6-6,TRBJ2-1,TRBD2,TGTGCCAGCAGTTACTCGCCTAGCGGGAGCTACAATGAGCAGTTCTTC,CASSYSPSGSYNEQFF
.,TRBV30,TRBJ1-2,.,TGTGCCTGGAGGGGGACACCTAACTATGGCTACACCTTC,CAWRGTPNYGYTF
.,TRBV6-5,TRBJ2-3,.,TGTGCCAGCAGTTACAAGGGGACAGATACGCAGTATTTT,CASSYKGTDTQYF
.,TRBV7-2,TRBJ2-7,.,TGTGCCAGCAGTCACTTCCCCTACGAGCAGTACTTC,CASSHFPYEQYF
few,TRBV4-3,TRBJ2-7,TRBD1,TGCGCCAGCAGCCAAGACTTGTATGGAGGTCAGCGGGACAGGGGGCACTACGAGCAGTACTTC,CASSQDLYGGQRDRGHYEQYF
.,TRBV7-5,TRBJ1-2,.,TGTGCCAGAATACCAAAGGGACAGCATAACTATGGCTACACCTTC,CARIPKGQHNYGYTF
.,TRBV6-7,TRBJ2-1,.,TGTGCCAGCAGTTACTGGGCCTATATCTACAATGAGCAGTTCTTC,CASSYWAYIYNEQFF
.,TRBV4-3,TRBJ2-5,TRBD2,TGCGCCAGCAGCCCGCTAGCGGGGGTCAGGGAGACCCAGTACTTC,CASSPLAGVRETQYF
.,TRBV18,TRBJ2-5,.,TGTGCCAGCTCACCAAGCCAGGCAGAAGAGACCCAGTACTTC,CASSPSQAEETQYF